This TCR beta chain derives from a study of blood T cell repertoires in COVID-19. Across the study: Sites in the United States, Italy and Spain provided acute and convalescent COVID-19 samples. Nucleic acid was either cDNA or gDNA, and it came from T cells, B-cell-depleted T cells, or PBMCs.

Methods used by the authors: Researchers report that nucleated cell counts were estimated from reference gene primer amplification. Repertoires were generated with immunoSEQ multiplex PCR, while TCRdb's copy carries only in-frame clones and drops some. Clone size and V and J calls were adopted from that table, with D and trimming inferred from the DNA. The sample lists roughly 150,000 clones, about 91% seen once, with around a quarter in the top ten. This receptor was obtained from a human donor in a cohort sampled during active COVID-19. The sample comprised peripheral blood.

The CDR3 DNA sequence: TGTGCCAGCAGCAAGGGACAGGCCTCCTATGGCTACACCTTC. It codes for CASSKGQASYGYTF. The genes are TRBV7-2 and TRBJ1-2; 8 positions match TRBD1. The CDR3 loop spans 14 amino acids. The germline V gene encodes CDR1 SGHTA and CDR2 FQGNSA. The junction had 6 bases not matched to a gene; V was cut back by 5 bases and J by 4 bases. The full variable domain, rest sourced from reference TRBV7-2 and TRBJ1-2, is GAGVSQSPSNKVTEKGKDVELRCDPISGHTALYWYRQSLGQGLEFLIYFQGNSAPDKSGLPSDRFSAERTGGSVSTLTIQRTQQEDSAVYLCASSKGQASYGYTFGSGTRLTVV.